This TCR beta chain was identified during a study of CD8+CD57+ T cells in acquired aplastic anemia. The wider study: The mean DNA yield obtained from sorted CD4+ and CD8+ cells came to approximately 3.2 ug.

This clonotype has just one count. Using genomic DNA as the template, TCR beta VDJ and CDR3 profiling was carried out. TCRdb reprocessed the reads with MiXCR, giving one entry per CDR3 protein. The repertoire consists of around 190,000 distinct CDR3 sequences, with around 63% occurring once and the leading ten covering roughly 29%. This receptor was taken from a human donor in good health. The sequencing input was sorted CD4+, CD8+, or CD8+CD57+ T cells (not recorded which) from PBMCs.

The DNA for the CDR3 is TGTGCCAGCAGCTTCGGACTGGACAATGAGCAGTTCTTC. Protein sequence: CASSFGLDNEQFF. The rearrangement joins TRBV7-9 to TRBJ2-1; possible D gene TRBD2, 5 bases. The CDR3 has 13 residues. Germline V CDR1 and CDR2: SEHNR, FQNEAQ (reference sequence). V lost 3 bases and J lost 5, with 8 bases in between.